This is a list of T cell receptor beta chains from one sample in a study of blood T cell repertoires in COVID-19. Assay: immunoSEQ multiplex PCR; the TCRdb copy retains only in-frame clones and omits some. This sample has roughly 240,000 clones; about nine tenths occur once, and the top ten carry around 1.7%. Sequencing was done on a sample of peripheral blood. The receptors stem from a woman aged 55-75 years who had recovered from COVID-19. CDR3s include the opening cysteine and the closing phenylalanine or tryptophan. D genes are given only for firm matches. Clone size is given for some rows only: seen once, a few or many times, or a class if the clone is expanded.

V	size	D	J	DNA	CDR3
TRBV20-1	-	TRBD2	TRBJ2-2	TGCAGTGCTAGTGGGGGGGCGAACACCGGGGAGCTGTTTTTT	CSASGGANTGELFF
TRBV19	-	-	TRBJ2-4	TGTGCCAGTACAGTCCTAGCCAAAAACATTCAGTACTTC	CASTVLAKNIQYF
TRBV6-6	-	-	TRBJ2-7	TGTGCCAGCAGTTACGACGGGGGGCCGGACGAGCAGTACTTC	CASSYDGGPDEQYF
TRBV3-1/TRBV3-2	many	-	TRBJ1-5	TGTGCCAGCAGTTTAGCAGGGGAAATCCAGCCCCAGCATTTT	CASSLAGEIQPQHF
TRBV7-9	-	-	TRBJ1-1	TGTGCCAGCAGCTTATACTTGAACACTGAAGCTTTCTTT	CASSLYLNTEAFF
TRBV7-3	-	-	TRBJ2-2	TGTGCCAGCAGCCAAGATAGGGGGACCGGGGAGCTGTTTTTT	CASSQDRGTGELFF
TRBV9	-	TRBD2	TRBJ2-7	TGTGCCAGCAGCGAGGTCCCCGGGGGGGAGCAGTACTTC	CASSEVPGGEQYF
TRBV18	-	TRBD2	TRBJ2-7	TGTGCCAGCTCACCCACATCAAGCGGGGGTTTCCACGAGCAGTACTTC	CASSPTSSGGFHEQYF
TRBV11-1	-	-	TRBJ1-1	TGTGCCAGCAGGTCCCAGGGGAACACTGAAGCTTTCTTT	CASRSQGNTEAFF
TRBV5-1	-	TRBD2	TRBJ2-4	TGCGCCAGCACATATAGCGGGGGCGCTACAGGGAACATTCAGTACTTC	CASTYSGGATGNIQYF
TRBV28	-	-	TRBJ1-5	TGTGCCAGCAGTTTATACTCAGGATATCAGGGTCCCCAGCATTTT	CASSLYSGYQGPQHF
TRBV18	-	TRBD1	TRBJ2-3	TGTGCCAGCTCAGCAGCCGGGACAGGGGGGAATACGCAGTATTTT	CASSAAGTGGNTQYF
TRBV4-1	-	TRBD2	TRBJ2-5	TGCGCCAGCAGCCCCTATAGCGGGGGGCCAGGGGAGACCCAGTACTTC	CASSPYSGGPGETQYF
TRBV19	few	TRBD1	TRBJ1-1	TGTGCCAGTAGTACTAGACAGGGGATCAACACTGAAGCTTTCTTT	CASSTRQGINTEAFF
TRBV19	-	-	TRBJ1-6	TGTGCCAGTAGTACCCTGGGAGGTACTTCACCCCTCCACTTT	CASSTLGGTSPLHF